This T cell receptor beta chain was sequenced during a study of cytomegalovirus exposure and HLA in healthy donors. Whole-study findings and limits: The authors later found HLA-associated TCR beta chains more clonally expanded than equally common others.

PCR primers comprised 60 Vbeta and 13 Jbeta primers. Repertoires were generated with immunoSEQ multiplex PCR, while TCRdb's copy carries only in-frame clones and drops some. The sample has around 200,000 clones, approximately 86% seen once. To note about this clone: Its antigen is currently unknown.

The CDR3 totals 14 residues. Germline CDR1 and CDR2: MNHNS and SASEGT. The J segment lost 4 bases and the V segment lost 3 bases, leaving 3 bases of the junction unmatched. The sample comprised PBMCs. The chain couples TRBV6-1 to TRBJ2-7; 10 nucleotides match TRBD1. The receptor was isolated from a woman aged 30 to 39 in good health and CMV-seronegative. For the CDR3, the DNA is TGTGCCAGCAGTGATGGGACAGGGGTATACGAGCAGTACTTC. The encoded protein is CASSDGTGVYEQYF.